This TCR beta chain was captured in a study of shared clonotypes between healthy human individuals. Clones were read by immunoSEQ multiplex PCR, and TCRdb kept only the in-frame ones, dropping some. This sample has approximately 2.5 million clones; around 90% occur once, and the top ten carry more than 0.12%. Whole-study findings and limits: Across a handful of donors, naive CD4 shared 5% to 6%, naive CD8 about 3.2%, memory CD4 approximately 2.5%, memory CD8 approximately 0.4%.

For this clone: The antigen remains undetermined. Other DNA sequences from this sample encode an identical CDR3 as well.

V was pared by 3 bases and J by 1 base, with 9 bases between. Germline V lookup: CDR1 KGHSH, CDR2 LQKENI. CDR3 length: 14 residues. The chain employs TRBV18 and TRBJ2-5; tentative D call: TRBD1 (5 bases). The sample taken for sequencing was naive CD4+ T cells sorted from blood. Subset defined: CD45RA+ positively selected. The source is a man between 18 and 29 years old in good health. The CDR3 nucleotides read TGTGCCAGCTCACCTGGCAGGGCCCAAGAGACCCAGTACTTC. Translation gives CASSPGRAQETQYF.